The entry below gives a single T cell receptor beta chain sequence along with its context. Per the original data handling: Quantification of nucleated cells was approximated via reference gene primer amplification. Profiled with immunoSEQ multiplex PCR; TCRdb holds only in-frame clones, not every one. The DNA was the basis for D and trimming; V, J and clone size are from that table. The sample lists 200,000 or so clones; 75% to 90% were seen once. The sample is drawn from a study of blood T cell repertoires in COVID-19. The overall study: Samples of COVID-19 (acute and convalescent) were obtained from the United States, Italy and Spain.

Trimming took off 3 bases at V and 6 bases at J, with 9 bases between the two ends. Germline lookup yields CDR1 LGHNA and CDR2 YSLEER. The CDR3 runs 13 residues. The chain combines TRBV4-3 with TRBJ2-4; weak D call: TRBD2 (6 bases). The receptor was isolated from a human donor in a cohort sampled during active COVID-19. Sequences were obtained from peripheral blood. The CDR3 DNA follows: TGCGCCAGCAGCCAGACGGAGGGAAACATTCAGTACTTC. Protein sequence: CASSQTEGNIQYF.